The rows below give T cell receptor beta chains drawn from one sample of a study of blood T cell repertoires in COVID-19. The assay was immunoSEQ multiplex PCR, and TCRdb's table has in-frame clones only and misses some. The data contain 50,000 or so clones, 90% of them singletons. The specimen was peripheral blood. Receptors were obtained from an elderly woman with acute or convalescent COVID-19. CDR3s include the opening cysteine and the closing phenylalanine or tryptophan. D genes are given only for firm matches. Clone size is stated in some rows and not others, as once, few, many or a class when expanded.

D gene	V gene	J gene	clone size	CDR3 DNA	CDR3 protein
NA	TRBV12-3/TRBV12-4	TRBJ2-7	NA	TGTGCCAGCAGTTTTGGAGAGTACGAGCAGTACTTC	CASSFGEYEQYF
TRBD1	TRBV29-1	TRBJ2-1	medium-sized	TGCAGCGGTACCTCGGGTACAGGGGAGTACAATGAGCAGTTCTTC	CSGTSGTGEYNEQFF
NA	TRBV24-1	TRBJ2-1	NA	TGTGCCACCAGTGATTTACGAGGGTGGGAGTTCTTC	CATSDLRGWEFF
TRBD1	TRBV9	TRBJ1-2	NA	TGTGCCAGCAGCGACCGGGACAGCCTTTATGGCTACACCTTC	CASSDRDSLYGYTF
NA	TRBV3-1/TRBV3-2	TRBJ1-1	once	TGTGCCAGCAGTGAAAGCACGGGTCTAGGCACTGAAGCTTTCTTT	CASSESTGLGTEAFF
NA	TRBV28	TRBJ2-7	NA	TGTGCCAGCAGTCCTCCTGATGACAGGCTCCTTGTTTTC	CASSPPDDRLLVF
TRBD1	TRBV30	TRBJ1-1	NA	TGTGCCTGGAGTGCCCAGACAGGGGCTGAAGCTTTCTTT	CAWSAQTGAEAFF
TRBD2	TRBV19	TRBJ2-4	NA	TGTGCCAGTAGTTCCCCGACTAGCGGGAGCAAAAACATTCAGTACTTC	CASSSPTSGSKNIQYF
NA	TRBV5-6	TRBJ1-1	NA	TGTGCCAGCAGCCAAGAACCGAACAGATACGACACTGAAGCTTTCTTT	CASSQEPNRYDTEAFF
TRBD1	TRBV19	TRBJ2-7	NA	TGTGCCAGTAGCGGACAGGCCTCCTACGAGCAGTACTTC	CASSGQASYEQYF
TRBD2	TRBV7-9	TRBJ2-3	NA	TGTGCCAGCAGCTTAGGGGCTAGCGGGGCCACAGATACGCAGTATTTT	CASSLGASGATDTQYF
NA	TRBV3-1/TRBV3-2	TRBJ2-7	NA	TGTGCCAGCAGCCAAGACCCGATTAGCTCCTACGAGCAGTACTTC	CASSQDPISSYEQYF
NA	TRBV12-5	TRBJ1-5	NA	TGTGCTAGTGGTTCCTCCCGGGGGGCGCGGTCTCAGCCCCAGCATTTT	CASGSSRGARSQPQHF
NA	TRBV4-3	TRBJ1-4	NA	TGCGCCAGCAGCCAAGATCCTTCGGGGGGAGGAGGTGCAACTAATGAAAAACTGTTTTTT	CASSQDPSGGGGATNEKLFF
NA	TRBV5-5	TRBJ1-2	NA	TGTGCCAGCAGCTTCGGGGTTGCCGTACGCGGCTATGGCTACACCTTC	CASSFGVAVRGYGYTF
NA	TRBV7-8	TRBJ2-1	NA	TGTGCCAGCAGCTTAGCTTCGTACAATGAGCAGTTCTTC	CASSLASYNEQFF
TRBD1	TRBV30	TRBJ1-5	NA	TGTGCCTGGGGGGACAGGGCGGGGCAGCCCCAGCATTTT	CAWGDRAGQPQHF
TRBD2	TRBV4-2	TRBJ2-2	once	TGTGCCAGCAGCCAAGATTTGAGTGCGGGAGTCGGCACCGGGGAGCTGTTTTTT	CASSQDLSAGVGTGELFF
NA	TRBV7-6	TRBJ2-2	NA	TGTGCCAGCAGCTTAGACGGCGGGCAGAACACCGGGGAGCTGTTTTTT	CASSLDGGQNTGELFF
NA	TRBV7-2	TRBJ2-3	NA	TGTGCCAGCAGCCGAACTGACTCCCAGTATTTT	CASSRTDSQYF
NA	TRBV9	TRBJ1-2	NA	TGTGCCAGCAGCGTAGGGACGGGGGAACTCTATGGCTACACCTTC	CASSVGTGELYGYTF
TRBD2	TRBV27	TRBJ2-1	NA	TGTGCCAGCAGTACACCCACTAGCGGGATATACAATGAGCAGTTCTTC	CASSTPTSGIYNEQFF
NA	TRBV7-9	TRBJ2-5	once	TGTGCCAGCAGCTTGCAGCTAGTGGGAGAGACCCAGTACTTC	CASSLQLVGETQYF
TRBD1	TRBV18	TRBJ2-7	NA	TGTGCCAGCTCACCACCTGGGACAGGGGGCGGCGAGCAGTACTTC	CASSPPGTGGGEQYF
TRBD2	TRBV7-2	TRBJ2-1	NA	TGTGCCAGCAGCTCGGCCTGGACTAGTCCCACACCCAGCGAGCAGTTCTTC	CASSSAWTSPTPSEQFF
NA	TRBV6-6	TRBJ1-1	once	TGTGCCAGCAGCCTCCGGGCTTCGGGAGCTGAAGCTTTCTTT	CASSLRASGAEAFF
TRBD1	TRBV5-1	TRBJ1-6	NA	TGCGCCAGCAGCTTGGGACAGGGGGTTGGTAATTCACCCCTCCACTTT	CASSLGQGVGNSPLHF
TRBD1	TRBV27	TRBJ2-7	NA	TGTGCCAGCAGTTCCGCCGACAGGGTGAAAGACGAGCAGTACTTC	CASSSADRVKDEQYF
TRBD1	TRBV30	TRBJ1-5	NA	TGTGCCTGGAGTCAAAGGACAGGGGGTCAGCCCCAGCATTTT	CAWSQRTGGQPQHF
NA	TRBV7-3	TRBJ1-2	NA	TGTGCCAGCAGCCCGGACAGTAACTATGGCTACACCTTC	CASSPDSNYGYTF
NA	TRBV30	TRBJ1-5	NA	TGTGCCTGGAGTGCATCCCCCCGGCAGCCCCAGCATTTT	CAWSASPRQPQHF
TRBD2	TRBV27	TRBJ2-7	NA	TGTGCCAGCAGTTTAATGTTGGCGGGAGGGCCGACTTTTGGGCAGTACTTC	CASSLMLAGGPTFGQYF
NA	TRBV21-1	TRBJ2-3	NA	TGTGCCAGCAGCCTCGGGCTGGGGACAGGGTGGACGGATACGCAGTATTTT	CASSLGLGTGWTDTQYF
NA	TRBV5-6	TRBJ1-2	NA	TGTGCCAGCAGTTTGGGGGACGACAGGGGCTACACCTTC	CASSLGDDRGYTF
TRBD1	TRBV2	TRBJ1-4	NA	TGTGCCAGCAGCGAACAGGGGATGGTGGAAAAACTGTTTTTT	CASSEQGMVEKLFF
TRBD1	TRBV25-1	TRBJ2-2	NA	TGTGCCAGCAGTGCATCCGTGGGACAGGGATTTGCCGGGGAGCTGTTTTTT	CASSASVGQGFAGELFF
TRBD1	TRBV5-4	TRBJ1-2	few	TGTGCCAGCAGACCAGGACAGGGGGTAAAGGTCTCGGATGGCTACACCTTC	CASRPGQGVKVSDGYTF
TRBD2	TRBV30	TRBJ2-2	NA	TGTGCCTGGGCTAGCGGGATTAACACCGGGGAGCTGTTTTTT	CAWASGINTGELFF
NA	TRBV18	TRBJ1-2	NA	TGTGCCAGCTCACCAGAAACCACAAGGGGCTCTAACTATGGCTACACCTTC	CASSPETTRGSNYGYTF
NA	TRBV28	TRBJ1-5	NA	TGTGCCACCAGGAACCAAGGGGTAGGGCGGCCCCAGCATTTT	CATRNQGVGRPQHF